This paragraph covers one T cell receptor (beta chain) sequence. This sample was included in a study of blood T cell repertoires in COVID-19. There are 16 residues in the CDR3. Per the germline V gene, CDR1 is MDHEN and CDR2 is SYDVKM. With 6 bases clipped from V and 5 bases from J, the junction kept 12 bases outside the gene matches. Clones were sequenced by immunoSEQ multiplex PCR, and TCRdb holds only the in-frame ones, with some missing. The sample holds some 400,000 clones; around 87% are singletons and the top ten take more than 9%. This receptor was obtained from a woman aged 25 to 39 with COVID-19, enrolled during active disease. The sample consisted of peripheral blood. This chain joins TRBV28 and TRBJ2-2; 7 bases are a match to TRBD2. Written as DNA, the CDR3 is TGTGCCAGCAGCCGACCCAAGACAGCGGGGACCGGGGAGCTGTTTTTT. Amino acid sequence: CASSRPKTAGTGELFF.